This TCR beta chain is drawn from a study of shared clonotypes between healthy human individuals. Findings and caveats of the study: All-four-donor shared clonotypes had higher generation probabilities than non-shared clonotypes did. The authors expected sequencing depth to affect clonotype sharing among donors.

Remarks on this clone: Antigen unknown.

Assay: immunoSEQ multiplex PCR; the TCRdb copy retains only in-frame clones and omits some. The data contain 1.6 million or so clones, less than 99% of them singletons. This TCR derives from a man aged 25-45 years in good health. Sequencing was carried out using naive CD4+ T cells sorted from blood. The sample's subset: CD45RA+ positively selected.

CDR3 sequence reads: CASSLGTGGKETQYF. The CDR3 bases are TGTGCCAGCAGCTTAGGGACAGGCGGAAAAGAGACCCAGTACTTC. The V and J genes are TRBV11-2 and TRBJ2-5; 7 nucleotides align to TRBD1. The CDR3 is 15 residues long. Trimming took 1 base from V and 3 from J; bases not matched to a gene: 5. In germline, CDR1 is SGHAT, CDR2 FQNNGV.